The subject of this entry is one TCR beta chain. The source of the sample is a study of cytomegalovirus exposure and HLA in healthy donors. The CDR3 has 14 residues. Germline V CDR1 and CDR2: MNHEY, SVGAGI. V was clipped by 6 bases and J by 10 bases, with 21 bases between them. The PCR contained 60 Vbeta and 13 Jbeta primers. The data were produced by immunoSEQ multiplex PCR, yet TCRdb's version contains in-frame clones alone and is incomplete. The sample consists of over 150,000 clones, roughly 76% of them appearing once. This TCR came from a human donor in good health. The chain links TRBV6-5 to TRBJ1-2; D ambiguous. Sequenced: PBMCs. CDR3 sequence reads: CASSSPLWALDYTF. As DNA, the CDR3 is TGTGCCAGCAGCTCTCCACTCTGGGCCTTAGACTACACCTTC.